The 20 T cell receptor beta chains below come from one sample, sequenced in a study of blood T cell repertoires in COVID-19 (dated by TCRdb to between 2020 and 2021). Library preparation was by the immunoSEQ multiplex PCR assay. TCRdb holds this immuneACCESS table with in-frame rearrangements only. Some clones are missing; in checked studies, unresolved V genes explain under half, and the rest has no known cause. The sample profile shows around 370,000 clones; approximately 90% of them were found once. The biggest ten clones account for more than 0.95% of the sample. The sample taken for sequencing was PBMCs or T cells enriched from blood (not recorded which). The origin of the receptors is a woman aged 18 to 35 who had recovered from COVID-19.

The V call is TRBV5-6, the J call TRBJ2-5, with 9 nucleotides matching TRBD2. Per the germline V gene, CDR1 is SGHDT and CDR2 is YYEEEE. This CDR3 comprises 15 residues. J gave up 2 bases and V 6 bases, and 8 bases lay outside the gene matches. The CDR3 here is CASTFSGGLQETQYF. CDR3 DNA sequence: TGTGCCAGCACCTTTAGCGGGGGCCTTCAAGAGACCCAGTACTTC.

The rearrangement uses TRBV15 and TRBJ1-2; tentative D call: TRBD1 (5 bases). Trimming left V 1 base short and J 4 bases short, with 10 bases between. The CDR3 is 14 residues long. Germline CDR1 and CDR2: LNHNV and YYDKDF (reference sequence). CDR3 sequence reads: CATSRAQGPYGYTF. The CDR3 DNA follows: TGTGCCACCAGCAGAGCCCAGGGTCCCTATGGCTACACCTTC.

The V gene is TRBV3-1 (or the pseudogene TRBV3-2), the J gene TRBJ2-1; D is possibly TRBD2 (5 bases). Germline V gives CDR1 LGHDT, CDR2 YNNKEL (reference sequence). Trimming cost V 4 bases and J 15 bases, with 19 bases left between them. This CDR3 comprises 13 residues. The CDR3 DNA sequence: TGTGCCAGCAGCCCGGACGGGGAATCCTTAAGGTTCTTC. Its protein product is CASSPDGESLRFF.

V usage is TRBV5-1 and J usage is TRBJ1-5; D uncertain. Looked up from germline, CDR1 is SGHRS and CDR2 is YFSETQ. V shed 0 bases and J shed 5 bases, with 12 bases lying between them. The CDR3 consists of 15 residues. In DNA form, the CDR3 reads TGCGCCAGCAGCTTGGAACCCGGGTTCGATCAGCCCCAGCATTTT. This gives the protein CASSLEPGFDQPQHF.

V gene TRBV27 combines with J gene TRBJ1-2; D ambiguous. The CDR3 has 12 residues. The V end was cut by 6 bases, the J end by 9 bases, with 14 bases between. The germline CDR1 and CDR2 sequences are MNHEY and SMNVEV (reference sequence). The CDR3 region has the DNA TGTGCCAGCAGCCTTCTCGGCGGCAGCTACACCTTC. Its translation: CASSLLGGSYTF.

This clone was observed a handful of times. The chain couples TRBV11-1 to TRBJ1-1; possibly TRBD1 for D (6 bases). With 1 base removed from V and 1 base from J, the gap between germline ends came to 13 bases. The CDR3 length is 16 residues. Per germline, CDR1 SGHAT and CDR2 FQDESV (reference sequence). Here the CDR3 DNA reads TGTGCCAGCAGCTTAGTAACAGGGACCACGAACACTGAAGCTTTCTTT. It specifies CASSLVTGTTNTEAFF.

This chain joins TRBV23-1 and TRBJ2-6; possibly TRBD2 for D (6 bases). TRBV23-1 is sorted into the ORF group, with uncertain function. V shed 2 bases and J shed 4 bases, with 18 bases lying between them. The length of the CDR3 is 18 residues. The CDR3 DNA reads TGCGCCAGCAGTCAAGACCGAACGGGGGTAGCAGGGGCCAACGTCCTGACTTTC. Amino acids: CASSQDRTGVAGANVLTF.

This clone was observed a handful of times. This chain uses TRBV28 with TRBJ2-6; 7 bases line up with TRBD2. The CDR3 runs 16 residues. V dropped 6 bases and J dropped 1; count of bases not matched to a gene: 6. CDR1 and CDR2 (germline): MDHEN, SYDVKM. The CDR3 bases are TGTGCCAGCAGCGTCGGGGGGTTATCTGGGGCCAACGTCCTGACTTTC. This gives the protein CASSVGGLSGANVLTF.

The rearrangement uses TRBV11-2 and TRBJ2-1; tentative D call: TRBD2 (5 bases). The CDR3 is 17 amino acids. Between the trimmed V and J ends, which lost 1 base and 0 bases, there was a span of 13 bases. The germline CDR1 and CDR2 sequences are SGHAT and FQNNGV. As DNA, the CDR3 is TGTGCCAGCAGCTTAGGGGCTAGCCGTAGCTCCTACAATGAGCAGTTCTTC. This translates into CASSLGASRSSYNEQFF.

This clone came up a few times. The V call is TRBV27, the J call TRBJ2-7; weak D call: TRBD2 (6 bases). The V end lost 2 bases, the J end lost 6 bases, and 14 bases lay between the germline ends. The germline V gene encodes CDR1 MNHEY and CDR2 SMNVEV (reference sequence). The CDR3 loop spans 14 amino acids. In nucleotides, the CDR3 is TGTGCCAGCAGTTTACGTACGGGAGTCAGCGAGCAGTACTTC. Amino acid sequence: CASSLRTGVSEQYF.

The rearrangement uses TRBV5-1 and TRBJ1-2; 7 positions agree with TRBD1. Looked up from germline, CDR1 is SGHRS and CDR2 is YFSETQ. Trimming removed 7 bases from V and 2 bases from J; junction bases left unmatched: 5. CDR3 size: 13 residues. The CDR3 loop reads CASGATGNYGYTF. The CDR3 region has the DNA TGCGCCAGCGGCGCGACAGGGAACTATGGCTACACCTTC. Looking up the rest from reference TRBV5-1 and TRBJ1-2 gives the full variable domain: KAGVTQTPRYLIKTRGQQVTLSCSPISGHRSVSWYQQTPGQGLQFLFEYFSETQRNKGNFPGRFSGRQFSNSRSEMNVSTLELGDSALYLCASGATGNYGYTFGSGTRLTVV.

The gene calls are TRBV15 and TRBJ2-1, with D perhaps TRBD1 (6 bases). The CDR3 loop spans 18 amino acids. The V end was cut by 4 bases, the J end by 6 bases, with 25 bases between. Germline V lookup: CDR1 LNHNV, CDR2 YYDKDF (reference sequence). CDR3 in DNA: TGTGCCACCAGCACACCCCCGAGGGACCAGGGGTTTGCCAATGAGCAGTTCTTC. Its protein product is CATSTPPRDQGFANEQFF.

This clone was detected once. CDR3 coding DNA: TGTGCCACGCACGGGGGGAACCTGAACACTGAAGCTTTCTTT. Its translation: CATHGGNLNTEAFF. The V call is TRBV10-3, the J call TRBJ1-1; maybe TRBD1 (5 bases). CDR1 and CDR2 (germline): ENHRY, SYGVKD. Trimming pared 10 bases from V and 0 bases from J, leaving 15 bases between. The CDR3 contains 14 residues.

The J gene is TRBJ1-6, the V gene TRBV6-1; D is possibly TRBD1 (5 bases). This CDR3 has 16 amino acids. V lost 3 bases and J 3 bases, leaving 12 bases between the germline ends. Germline assignment: CDR1 MNHNS and CDR2 SASEGT. CDR3 nucleotides: TGTGCCAGCAGTGACTTACAGGTGTTCTATAATTCACCCCTCCACTTT. Its translation is CASSDLQVFYNSPLHF.

V is TRBV3-1 (or the pseudogene TRBV3-2) and J is TRBJ2-1; 7 bases fit TRBD2. V was pared by 11 bases and J by 4 bases, with 11 bases of the junction left unmatched. The CDR3 has 14 residues. Germline V CDR1 and CDR2: LGHDT, YNNKEL (reference sequence). The CDR3: CASGGQKAYNEQFF. CDR3 coding DNA: TGTGCCTCGGGGGGTCAAAAAGCATACAATGAGCAGTTCTTC.

The V gene is TRBV19, the J gene TRBJ1-5, with 8 bases that match TRBD1. Looked up from germline, CDR1 is LNHDA and CDR2 is SQIVND (reference sequence). The CDR3 is 15 amino acids. V trimming: 5 bases; J trimming: 5 bases; junction bases outside the gene matches: 8. This chain's CDR3 is CASSADRGRYQPQHF. DNA of the CDR3: TGTGCCAGTAGTGCCGACAGGGGACGGTATCAGCCCCAGCATTTT. Using reference TRBV19 and TRBJ1-5 for the parts outside the CDR3, the full variable domain is DGGITQSPKYLFRKEGQNVTLSCEQNLNHDAMYWYRQDPGQGLRLIYYSQIVNDFQKGDIAEGYSVSREKKESFPLTVTSAQKNPTAFYLCASSADRGRYQPQHFGDGTRLSIL.

This sequence joins TRBV19 and TRBJ1-5, with D maybe TRBD1 (5 bases). The CDR3 loop spans 14 amino acids. Germline V gives CDR1 LNHDA, CDR2 SQIVND (reference sequence). Trimming took 3 bases from V and 6 from J, leaving 12 bases between them. The CDR3: CASSITQGGQPQHF. The CDR3 DNA follows: TGTGCCAGTAGTATTACGCAGGGAGGTCAGCCCCAGCATTTT.

This chain uses TRBV24-1 with TRBJ2-2; 8 nucleotides line up with TRBD1. CDR1 is KGHDR and CDR2 is SFDVKD in the germline V gene. The ends lost 4 bases at V and 4 bases at J; junction bases unmatched: 7. The CDR3 runs 16 residues. The CDR3 DNA reads as TGTGCCACCAGTGACCCTGGACAGGGACTCACCGGGGAGCTGTTTTTT. Translated: CATSDPGQGLTGELFF.

This clone was counted a single time. This chain links TRBV6-5 with TRBJ2-7, with TRBD1 matching 8 bases. This CDR3 is built from 16 residues. Germline assignment: CDR1 MNHEY and CDR2 SVGAGI. J lost 3 bases, V lost 0 bases, and 7 bases had no gene match. The CDR3 reads CASSYSKSGQDYEQYF. In nucleotides, the CDR3 is TGTGCCAGCAGTTACTCGAAATCGGGACAGGACTACGAGCAGTACTTC.

The V call is TRBV9, the J call TRBJ2-1; D remains ambiguous. The V and J ends lost 2 bases and 3 bases respectively, with 9 bases between them. The V gene's germline CDR1 is SGDLS and CDR2 YYNGEE. The CDR3 has 14 residues. The CDR3 DNA reads as TGTGCCAGCAGCGTCCAGGTCCGCTACAATGAGCAGTTCTTC. This codes for CASSVQVRYNEQFF.